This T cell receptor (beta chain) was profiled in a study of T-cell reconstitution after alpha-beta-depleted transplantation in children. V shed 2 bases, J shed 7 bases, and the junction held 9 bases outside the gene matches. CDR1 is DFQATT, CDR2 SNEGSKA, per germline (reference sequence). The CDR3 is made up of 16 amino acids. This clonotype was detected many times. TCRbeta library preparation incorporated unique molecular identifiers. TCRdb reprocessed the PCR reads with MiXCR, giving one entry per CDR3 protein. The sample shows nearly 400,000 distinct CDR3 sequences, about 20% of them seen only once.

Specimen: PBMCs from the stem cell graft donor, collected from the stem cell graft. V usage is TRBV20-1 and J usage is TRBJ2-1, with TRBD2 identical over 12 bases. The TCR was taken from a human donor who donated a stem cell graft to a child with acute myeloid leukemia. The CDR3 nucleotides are TGCAGTGCTAGACCCCGCCTAGCGGGAGGGCCTAATGAGCAGTTCTTC. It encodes CSARPRLAGGPNEQFF.